The clone carrying this TCR beta chain was seen just once. Its target is unknown. This PCR relied on a set of 60 Vbeta primers and 13 Jbeta primers. Libraries were prepared by immunoSEQ multiplex PCR; TCRdb keeps only in-frame clonotypes and omits some of them. The table lists some 160,000 clones, approximately 78% of them singletons. The sample originates from a study of cytomegalovirus exposure and HLA in healthy donors. Study-level points and caveats: There were some V segments, including TRBV6-2 and TRBV6-3, excluded as indistinguishable.

Everyone who donated was a healthy bone marrow donor. This CDR3 comprises 11 residues. Trimming removed 5 bases from V and 5 bases from J, with 8 bases in between. The germline V gene has CDR1 DFQATT and CDR2 SNEGSKA (reference sequence). This chain uses TRBV20-1 with TRBJ2-3; D remains ambiguous. This receptor was identified in a male donor in good health and CMV-seronegative. Material for sequencing was PBMCs. The CDR3 nucleotides read TGCAGTGCTCGGGTCCGAGATACGCAGTATTTT. This translates into CSARVRDTQYF.